What follows are 31 T cell receptor beta chains derived from one specimen sequenced in a study of T cell changes during pregnancy in multiple sclerosis. Generated by immunoSEQ multiplex PCR, the TCRdb table keeps only in-frame clones and is missing some. The sample lists 35,000 to 50,000 clones, 88% occurring once. The sequences come from CD4+ T cells from peripheral blood mononuclear cells, collected in the second trimester of pregnancy. These receptors were collected from a female donor with multiple sclerosis, enrolled in a pregnancy study.

This chain links TRBV9 with TRBJ2-3; no clear D gene. There are 15 residues in the CDR3. V lost 6 bases, J lost 0 bases, and 14 bases lay in between. CDR1 is SGDLS and CDR2 is YYNGEE in the germline V gene. CDR3 protein: CASTSTAASTDTQYF. CDR3 in DNA: TGTGCCAGCACATCAACGGCGGCTAGCACAGATACGCAGTATTTT.

The V call is TRBV30, the J call TRBJ2-7; TRBD1 matches 8 bases. The CDR3 runs to 13 residues. Germline-derived CDR1 and CDR2 are GTSNPN and SVGIG (reference sequence). The ends lost 7 bases at V and 4 bases at J; junction bases unmatched: 9. The CDR3 here is CASIDRGRYEQYF. The DNA for the CDR3 is TGTGCCTCTATCGACAGGGGTAGGTACGAGCAGTACTTC.

This chain connects TRBV7-8 to TRBJ1-4; possibly TRBD1 for D (6 bases). The CDR3 totals 12 residues. Trimming stripped 8 bases from V and 8 bases from J, with 12 bases between. The V gene's germline CDR1 is SGHVS and CDR2 FQNEAQ. CDR3 region: CASLGQSEKLFF. CDR3 sequence (DNA): TGTGCCAGCCTGGGACAAAGCGAAAAACTGTTTTTT.

This chain links TRBV7-9 with TRBJ2-7; 8 nucleotides match TRBD1. The V gene end was trimmed by 5 bases and the J gene end by 6 bases; junction bases not matched to a gene: 3. CDR3 length: 12 amino acids. Germline V CDR1 and CDR2: SEHNR, FQNEAQ (reference sequence). The CDR3, as DNA: TGTGCCAGCAGCGCCGGACAGGGCGAGCAGTACTTC. Amino acids: CASSAGQGEQYF.

This clone is medium-sized. The chain couples TRBV19 to TRBJ2-2; a possible D gene is TRBD1 (5 bases). CDR1 and CDR2 from the germline V gene are LNHDA and SQIVND (reference sequence). V was shortened by 1 base and J by 2 bases, with 11 bases between the two germline ends. This CDR3 comprises 16 residues. The CDR3 DNA is TGTGCCAGTAGTATAGCTAGGGGCTCTAACACCGGGGAGCTGTTTTTT. Translation: CASSIARGSNTGELFF. The full variable domain, its missing parts supplied by reference TRBV19 and TRBJ2-2, is DGGITQSPKYLFRKEGQNVTLSCEQNLNHDAMYWYRQDPGQGLRLIYYSQIVNDFQKGDIAEGYSVSREKKESFPLTVTSAQKNPTAFYLCASSIARGSNTGELFFGEGSRLTVL.

The chain links TRBV6-6 to TRBJ2-7, with D possibly TRBD1 on 5 matching bases. V shed 0 bases and J shed 0 bases, with 6 bases lying between them. Germline-derived CDR1 and CDR2 are MNHNY and SVGAGI (reference sequence). The CDR3 length is 14 residues. The CDR3: CASSYSTASYEQYF. Here the CDR3 DNA reads TGTGCCAGCAGTTACTCGACAGCCTCCTACGAGCAGTACTTC.

The rearrangement links TRBV2 to TRBJ2-7; D might be TRBD2 (7 bases). Trimming cost V 6 bases and J 2 bases, with 14 bases left between them. The CDR3 covers 14 residues. Per the germline V gene, CDR1 is SNHLY and CDR2 is FYNNEI. CDR3 protein: CASRRAGATYEQYF. The CDR3 DNA sequence: TGTGCCAGCAGGCGGGCGGGGGCTACCTACGAGCAGTACTTC.

V usage is TRBV18 and J usage is TRBJ2-1, with 13 bases that match TRBD2. The germline CDR1 and CDR2 sequences are KGHSH and LQKENI. The CDR3 extends over 17 amino acids. The trim removed 2 bases at V and 9 bases at J, leaving 10 bases unmatched. The CDR3 coding sequence is TGTGCCAGCTCACCAGGCGTCAGGACTAGCGGGAGAAGTGAGCAGTTCTTC. Translated: CASSPGVRTSGRSEQFF. Looking up the rest from reference TRBV18 and TRBJ2-1 gives the full variable domain: NAGVMQNPRHLVRRRGQEARLRCSPMKGHSHVYWYRQLPEEGLKFMVYLQKENIIDESGMPKERFSAEFPKEGPSILRIQQVVRGDSAAYFCASSPGVRTSGRSEQFFGPGTRLTVL.

The chain uses TRBV7-9 and TRBJ1-4, with 10 bases matching TRBD1. Trimming removed 5 bases from V and 2 bases from J; junction bases left unmatched: 2. The germline V gene encodes CDR1 SEHNR and CDR2 FQNEAQ (reference sequence). The CDR3 contains 15 residues. CDR3 protein: CASSRQGATNEKLFF. The DNA for the CDR3 is TGTGCCAGCAGCCGACAGGGGGCGACTAATGAAAAACTGTTTTTT.

CDR3 loop: CASSFGGGGEKLFF. DNA for the CDR3: TGTGCCAGCAGTTTTGGCGGCGGGGGCGAAAAACTGTTTTTT. This chain joins TRBV2 and TRBJ1-4, with TRBD1 as a possible D gene (6 bases). CDR1 is SNHLY, CDR2 FYNNEI, per germline. This CDR3 has 14 amino acids. Trimming stripped 5 bases from V and 8 bases from J, with 15 bases between.

The genes are TRBV11-2 and TRBJ2-1, with 9 bases lining up with TRBD2. Per the germline V gene, CDR1 is SGHAT and CDR2 is FQNNGV. The V gene end was trimmed by 5 bases and the J gene end by 9 bases; junction bases not matched to a gene: 11. The CDR3 has 15 amino acids. In DNA, the CDR3 is TGTGCCAGCAGCGGGGCGGGAGGGCCCTCGGGTGAGCAGTTCTTC. Protein product: CASSGAGGPSGEQFF.

The chain recombines TRBV29-1 with TRBJ2-2; maybe TRBD1 (6 bases). V was clipped by 4 bases and J by 4 bases, with 13 bases between them. The length of the CDR3 is 14 residues. The germline V gene has CDR1 SQVTM and CDR2 ANQGSEA. CDR3 coding DNA: TGCAGCGTTGCGGCAGGGGCGGTCACCGGGGAGCTGTTTTTT. Residues: CSVAAGAVTGELFF.

This chain connects TRBV25-1 to TRBJ1-4; 12 positions match TRBD1. Trimming cost V 5 bases and J 0 bases; bases outside gene matches: 7. The germline gives CDR1 MGHDK, CDR2 SYGVNS. This CDR3 spans 18 amino acids. CDR3 in DNA: TGTGCCAGCAGTCGGGACAGGGGGCTGCTAGCAACTAATGAAAAACTGTTTTTT. It encodes CASSRDRGLLATNEKLFF.

J is TRBJ2-3 and V is TRBV14, with D maybe TRBD2 (6 bases). V was pared by 2 bases and J by 4 bases, with 10 bases between. The CDR3 totals 14 residues. Germline V gene data show CDR1 as SGHDN and CDR2 as FVKESK. CDR3 DNA sequence: TGTGCCAGCAGCCAACGACTAGTTTCAGATACGCAGTATTTT. Protein sequence: CASSQRLVSDTQYF.

This clone occurred a few times. This chain joins TRBV4-2 and TRBJ2-3; 9 nucleotides match TRBD1. Germline values: CDR1 LGHNA, CDR2 YNFKEQ. The CDR3 has 15 amino acids. V lost 5 bases and J lost 4; bases outside the gene matches: 7. The CDR3 protein is CASSATGGDADTQYF. The CDR3 DNA is TGTGCCAGCAGCGCAACAGGGGGCGACGCAGATACGCAGTATTTT.

The CDR3 region is CASSPRDILRNTGELFF. The CDR3 coding sequence is TGTGCCAGCAGCCCCCGGGACATCCTAAGGAACACCGGGGAGCTGTTTTTT. The chain carries TRBV9 and TRBJ2-2; a weak D match, TRBD1 (6 bases). With 4 bases removed from V and 1 base from J, the gap between germline ends came to 17 bases. Looked up from germline, CDR1 is SGDLS and CDR2 is YYNGEE. The CDR3 loop spans 17 amino acids. The variable domain in full, completed from reference TRBV9 and TRBJ2-2, reads DSGVTQTPKHLITATGQRVTLRCSPRSGDLSVYWYQQSLDQGLQFLIQYYNGEERAKGNILERFSAQQFPDLHSELNLSSLELGDSALYFCASSPRDILRNTGELFFGEGSRLTVL.

The CDR3 DNA reads TGTGCCAGCAGCAATACGGGACTAGCCTCTCCTACGCAGTATTTT. It translates to CASSNTGLASPTQYF. The chain joins TRBV6-6 to TRBJ2-3; 9 nucleotides align to TRBD2. The CDR3 loop spans 15 amino acids. The germline V gene has CDR1 MNHNY and CDR2 SVGAGI (reference sequence). Germline trimming cut 6 bases from V and 8 bases from J; bases unmatched to any gene: 12.

The chain carries TRBV9 and TRBJ2-1; 10 bases align to TRBD2. Looked up from germline, CDR1 is SGDLS and CDR2 is YYNGEE. The length of the CDR3 is 16 residues. V was pared by 0 bases and J by 2 bases, with 2 bases of the junction left unmatched. CDR3 amino acids: CASSVATSGTYNEQFF. Written as DNA, the CDR3 is TGTGCCAGCAGCGTAGCCACTAGCGGGACCTACAATGAGCAGTTCTTC.

The gene calls are TRBV5-6 and TRBJ1-2; weak D call: TRBD1 (6 bases). V was shortened by 4 bases and J by 8 bases, with 12 bases between the two germline ends. The germline CDR1 and CDR2 sequences are SGHDT and YYEEEE. The CDR3 is 12 residues long. The CDR3 loop reads CASSQGLSGYTF. The CDR3 DNA reads as TGTGCCAGCAGCCAGGGGCTGTCGGGCTACACCTTC.

This clone was seen a single time. The CDR3 DNA is TGTGCCAGCGGGAGGACAGGGTTGGTAGAGCAGTACTTC. Translated: CASGRTGLVEQYF. V and J are TRBV2 and TRBJ2-7; 8 nucleotides agree with TRBD1. Germline trimming cut 8 bases from V and 7 bases from J; bases unmatched to any gene: 10. Germline V gives CDR1 SNHLY, CDR2 FYNNEI. This CDR3 has 13 amino acids.

CDR3: CASSFKYGGSSYEQYF. CDR3 bases: TGTGCCAGCAGTTTTAAGTACGGCGGGAGCTCCTACGAGCAGTACTTC. The chain is built from TRBV28 and TRBJ2-7; 7 nucleotides match TRBD2. Germline trimming cut 3 bases from V and 0 bases from J; bases unmatched to any gene: 8. This CDR3 has 16 residues. Germline V gene data show CDR1 as MDHEN and CDR2 as SYDVKM. The full variable domain, completed using reference TRBV28 and TRBJ2-7, is DVKVTQSSRYLVKRTGEKVFLECVQDMDHENMFWYRQDPGLGLRLIYFSYDVKMKEKGDIPEGYSVSREKKERFSLILESASTNQTSMYLCASSFKYGGSSYEQYFGPGTRLTVT.

The rearrangement joins TRBV6-1 to TRBJ2-1; no clear D. Germline V lookup: CDR1 MNHNS, CDR2 SASEGT. The CDR3 has 13 amino acids. V lost 4 bases to trimming and J lost 8 bases, with 12 bases between them. The CDR3: CASSGRQVDEQFF. The CDR3 coding sequence is TGTGCCAGCAGTGGAAGGCAGGTGGATGAGCAGTTCTTC.

V is TRBV27 and J is TRBJ2-7, with 8 bases aligning to TRBD2. V trimming: 5 bases; J trimming: 3 bases; junction bases outside the gene matches: 9. Germline V gene data show CDR1 as MNHEY and CDR2 as SMNVEV (reference sequence). The CDR3 has 15 amino acids. The CDR3 DNA reads as TGTGCCAGCAGTCCCCTGACTAGCGCGAACTACGAGCAGTACTTC. Amino acids: CASSPLTSANYEQYF.

This clone occurred a few times. The genes are TRBV28 and TRBJ1-4, with 9 bases fitting TRBD1. The CDR3 contains 16 residues. Germline V CDR1 and CDR2: MDHEN, SYDVKM. The trim removed 2 bases at V and 6 bases at J, leaving 7 bases unmatched. CDR3 coding DNA: TGTGCCAGCAGTTTAAGTTCCGGGACAGGGTATGAAAAACTGTTTTTT. The encoded protein is CASSLSSGTGYEKLFF.

This clone was observed a few times. The J gene is TRBJ1-2, the V gene TRBV28, with a tentative D call TRBD1 (5 bases). This CDR3 spans 16 amino acids. Trimming stripped 5 bases from V and 7 bases from J, with 23 bases between. Germline lookup yields CDR1 MDHEN and CDR2 SYDVKM. The DNA for the CDR3 is TGTGCCAGCAGTATTCCCGCGGGGGTTCTAGGAGGTGGCTACACCTTC. This translates into CASSIPAGVLGGGYTF.

This chain uses TRBV11-2 with TRBJ2-5; 8 nucleotides line up with TRBD2. V dropped 0 bases and J dropped 2; count of bases not matched to a gene: 5. Germline-derived CDR1 and CDR2 are SGHAT and FQNNGV. The CDR3 has 16 amino acids. CDR3 region: CASSLDSASGQETQYF. The CDR3 nucleotides are TGTGCCAGCAGCTTAGATTCGGCTAGCGGGCAAGAGACCCAGTACTTC. The complete variable domain, with remaining parts taken from reference TRBV11-2 and TRBJ2-5, reads EAGVAQSPRYKIIEKRQSVAFWCNPISGHATLYWYQQILGQGPKLLIQFQNNGVVDDSQLPKDRFSAERLKGVDSTLKIQPAKLEDSAVYLCASSLDSASGQETQYFGPGTRLLVL.

The chain uses TRBV28 and TRBJ2-7; 10 nucleotides line up with TRBD2. J was trimmed by 0 bases and V by 5 bases; bases with no gene match: 16. The germline V gene encodes CDR1 MDHEN and CDR2 SYDVKM. This CDR3 spans 19 amino acids. Written as DNA, the CDR3 is TGTGCCAGCAGTCCTCGGACTAGCGGACCCCTCCTTCGCTCCTACGAGCAGTACTTC. Its translation is CASSPRTSGPLLRSYEQYF.

This rearrangement joins TRBV5-1 to TRBJ2-1, with 10 bases identical to TRBD2. Per the germline V gene, CDR1 is SGHRS and CDR2 is YFSETQ. Trimming took 0 bases from V and 1 from J; bases not matched to a gene: 10. The CDR3 runs 19 residues. The CDR3, as DNA: TGCGCCAGCAGCTTGGCGGCTAGCGGGAGCAGTAGGTCCTACAATGAGCAGTTCTTC. It yields the protein CASSLAASGSSRSYNEQFF.

This rearrangement joins TRBV5-4 to TRBJ1-1; D gene uncertain. CDR1 and CDR2 from the germline V gene are SGHNT and YYREEE (reference sequence). The ends were cut back, 4 bases at V and 0 bases at J, with 19 bases in the middle. This CDR3 is built from 17 residues. As DNA, the CDR3 is TGTGCCAGCAGCCAAGATTCTTGGAACAGAGTGAACACTGAAGCTTTCTTT. Protein sequence: CASSQDSWNRVNTEAFF. The full variable domain, with the rest looked up from reference TRBV5-4 and TRBJ1-1, is ETGVTQSPTHLIKTRGQQVTLRCSSQSGHNTVSWYQQALGQGPQFIFQYYREEENGRGNFPPRFSGLQFPNYSSELNVNALELDDSALYLCASSQDSWNRVNTEAFFGQGTRLTVV.

V is TRBV18 and J is TRBJ2-1; TRBD2 aligns across 9 bases. CDR3 size: 13 residues. V shed 1 base and J 15 bases; nucleotides not matched to a gene: 7. Germline CDR1 is KGHSH and CDR2 is LQKENI. The CDR3 spells CASSPLAGEGPFF. In DNA, the CDR3 is TGTGCCAGCTCACCACTAGCGGGAGAAGGCCCGTTCTTC.

This clone was counted a single time. The V and J genes are TRBV28 and TRBJ2-2; 7 nucleotides match TRBD2. The CDR3 runs to 15 residues. CDR1 is MDHEN, CDR2 SYDVKM, per germline. Unmatched junction bases numbered 6, after V lost 3 bases and J lost 5 bases. This chain's CDR3 is CASSFRGRWTGELFF. CDR3 DNA: TGTGCCAGCAGTTTTCGCGGGAGATGGACCGGGGAGCTGTTTTTT.